This TCR beta chain is drawn from a study of blood T cell repertoires in COVID-19. Background on the study: The study drew acute and convalescent COVID-19 samples from the United States, Italy and Spain. The analysed material was cDNA or gDNA that came from T cells, B-cell-depleted T cells, or PBMCs.

Under the authors' procedure: Reference gene primer amplification gave nucleated cell count estimates. Assay used: immunoSEQ multiplex PCR; TCRdb lists only in-frame clones, some missing. That table furnishes V, J and clone size, whereas the DNA furnished D and trimming. The data contain some 150,000 clones, about 80% of them seen just once; the ten biggest clones take up about 29%. This clone was seen a few times. The CDR3 has 14 residues. Per germline, CDR1 MNHEY and CDR2 SVGAGI. V lost 4 bases, J lost 4 bases, and 10 bases lay in between. The chain links TRBV6-5 to TRBJ1-4; D remains unclear. The TCR was taken from a woman in her sixties or seventies with acute or convalescent COVID-19. The sequenced material came from peripheral blood. The CDR3 sequence: CASSFGRLNEKLFF. The CDR3 DNA is TGTGCCAGCAGTTTTGGGAGGCTTAATGAAAAACTGTTTTTT.